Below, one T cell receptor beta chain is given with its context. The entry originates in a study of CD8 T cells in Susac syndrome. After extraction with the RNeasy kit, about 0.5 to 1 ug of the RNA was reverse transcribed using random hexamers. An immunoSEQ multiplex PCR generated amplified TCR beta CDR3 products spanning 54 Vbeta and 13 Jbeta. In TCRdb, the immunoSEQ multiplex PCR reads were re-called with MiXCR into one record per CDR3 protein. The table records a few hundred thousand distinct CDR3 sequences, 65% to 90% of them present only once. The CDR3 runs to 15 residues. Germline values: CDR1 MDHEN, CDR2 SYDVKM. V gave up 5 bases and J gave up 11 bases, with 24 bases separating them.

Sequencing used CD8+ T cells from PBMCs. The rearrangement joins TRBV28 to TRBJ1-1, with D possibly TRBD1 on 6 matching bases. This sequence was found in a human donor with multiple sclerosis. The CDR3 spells CASSDGYRVKSVAFF. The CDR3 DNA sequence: TGTGCCAGCAGTGACGGATACAGGGTCAAGAGTGTGGCTTTCTTT. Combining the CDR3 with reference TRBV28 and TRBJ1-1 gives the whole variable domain DVKVTQSSRYLVKRTGEKVFLECVQDMDHENMFWYRQDPGLGLRLIYFSYDVKMKEKGDIPEGYSVSREKKERFSLILESASTNQTSMYLCASSDGYRVKSVAFFGQGTRLTVV.